A single sample is the source of the 14 T cell receptor beta chains below, sequenced in a study of T cells after yellow fever vaccination. MiXCR, run by TCRdb on the 5' RACE reads, gives a single entry per CDR3 protein. The table lists approximately 300,000 distinct CDR3 sequences, roughly 7% of them singletons. The sequences come from PBMCs, collected around 45 days after the first yellow fever vaccination. The receptors stem from a man younger than 30 who received the YFV17D yellow fever vaccine.

This clonotype was counted only a few times. J is TRBJ1-6 and V is TRBV5-4, with D hard to call. V lost 3 bases, J lost 9 bases, and 10 bases lay in between. CDR1 is SGHNT, CDR2 YYREEE, per germline (reference sequence). The CDR3 loop spans 13 amino acids. The CDR3 sequence: CASSSTAGSPLHF. CDR3 nucleotides: TGTGCCAGCAGCTCTACAGCCGGTTCACCCCTCCACTTT.

This chain links TRBV7-2 with TRBJ2-1; no reliable D call. Trimming left V 2 bases short and J 9 bases short, with 8 bases between. This CDR3 contains 12 residues. From germline, CDR1 is SGHTA and CDR2 FQGNSA. CDR3 nucleotide sequence: TGTGCCAGCAGCTTAAGACCTGGTGAGCAGTTCTTC. Translating gives CASSLRPGEQFF. The full variable domain, with the rest looked up from reference TRBV7-2 and TRBJ2-1, is GAGVSQSPSNKVTEKGKDVELRCDPISGHTALYWYRQSLGQGLEFLIYFQGNSAPDKSGLPSDRFSAERTGGSVSTLTIQRTQQEDSAVYLCASSLRPGEQFFGPGTRLTVL.

This clonotype was detected ten times or more. The chain combines TRBV10-2 with TRBJ2-7; D is unclear. The length of the CDR3 is 14 residues. The V and J ends lost 5 bases and 3 bases respectively, with 14 bases between them. Per the germline V gene, CDR1 is WSHSY and CDR2 is SAAADI. Here the CDR3 DNA reads TGCGCCAGCAGTCGTGGTACGAATCGCTACGAGCAGTACTTC. Translating gives CASSRGTNRYEQYF.

This clonotype was seen only a few times. V and J are TRBV7-2 and TRBJ2-1; a possible D gene is TRBD2 (6 bases). The V end was cut by 5 bases, the J end by 0 bases, with 11 bases between. The germline V gene encodes CDR1 SGHTA and CDR2 FQGNSA. The CDR3 spans 15 residues. CDR3 DNA: TGTGCCAGCAGCCGGCGCGGGGCCTCCTACAATGAGCAGTTCTTC. Its protein is CASSRRGASYNEQFF. The whole variable domain, filled in from reference TRBV7-2 and TRBJ2-1, reads GAGVSQSPSNKVTEKGKDVELRCDPISGHTALYWYRQSLGQGLEFLIYFQGNSAPDKSGLPSDRFSAERTGGSVSTLTIQRTQQEDSAVYLCASSRRGASYNEQFFGPGTRLTVL.

The chain links TRBV14 to TRBJ1-4, with D uncertain. CDR1 SGHDN and CDR2 FVKESK come from the germline V gene. V was clipped by 4 bases and J by 8 bases, with 11 bases between them. This CDR3 region has 13 residues. DNA for the CDR3: TGTGCCAGCAGCCCAAGCCCTTCCGAAAAACTGTTTTTT. This gives the protein CASSPSPSEKLFF.

The CDR3 region is CASNPSGGTYEQYV. CDR3 DNA: TGTGCCAGCAACCCCTCCGGGGGCACTTACGAGCAGTACGTC. V is TRBV7-9 and J is TRBJ2-7; D could derive from TRBD1 or TRBD2 (6 bases each). V was trimmed by 7 bases and J by 4 bases, leaving 17 bases between them. Germline V CDR1 and CDR2: SEHNR, FQNEAQ (reference sequence). There are 14 residues in the CDR3.

This clonotype was seen ten or more times. This chain uses TRBV2 with TRBJ2-2; 10 bases map to TRBD1. CDR3 length: 15 residues. The V and J ends lost 5 bases and 7 bases, in that order; junction bases with no gene match: 7. CDR1 is SNHLY, CDR2 FYNNEI, per germline. CDR3 sequence (DNA): TGTGCCAGCAGTTCCGACAGGGGGCTCAGCGGGGAGCTGTTTTTT. Residues: CASSSDRGLSGELFF.

This clonotype was seen a handful of times. V and J are TRBV3-1 and TRBJ2-7; 7 bases fit TRBD1. The CDR3 is made up of 15 amino acids. Germline trimming cut 4 bases from V and 5 bases from J; bases unmatched to any gene: 11. Germline V gives CDR1 LGHDT, CDR2 YNNKEL (reference sequence). CDR3 DNA sequence: TGTGCCAGCAGCCTTTCGACAGGGTTTAGGGACGAGCAGTACTTC. It specifies CASSLSTGFRDEQYF.

The J gene is TRBJ2-1, the V gene TRBV12-3 or TRBV12-4; 8 nucleotides line up with TRBD2. CDR3 length: 17 amino acids. The V gene end was trimmed by 5 bases and the J gene end by 6 bases; junction bases not matched to a gene: 15. The CDR3 loop reads CASSDLPRAGGFNEQFF. The CDR3 DNA reads TGTGCCAGCAGTGACCTCCCTCGGGCGGGGGGCTTCAATGAGCAGTTCTTC.

This clonotype was detected only a few times. The chain joins TRBV5-1 to TRBJ1-1, with 10 bases fitting TRBD1. The junction had 3 bases not matched to a gene; V was cut back by 3 bases and J by 7 bases. The CDR3 runs to 13 residues. The germline V gene has CDR1 SGHRS and CDR2 YFSETQ. The CDR3: CASSSGQGIEAFF. The CDR3 region has the DNA TGCGCCAGCAGCTCGGGACAGGGGATTGAAGCTTTCTTT. The whole variable domain, filled in from reference TRBV5-1 and TRBJ1-1, reads KAGVTQTPRYLIKTRGQQVTLSCSPISGHRSVSWYQQTPGQGLQFLFEYFSETQRNKGNFPGRFSGRQFSNSRSEMNVSTLELGDSALYLCASSSGQGIEAFFGQGTRLTVV.

In its sample, this clonotype was seen a few times. The chain couples TRBV12-3 or TRBV12-4 to TRBJ2-1; 9 bases are a match to TRBD1. The ends lost 5 bases at V and 3 bases at J; junction bases unmatched: 11. The CDR3 is 17 residues long. The CDR3 here is CASSPRVGTGRYNEQFF. The CDR3 DNA reads TGTGCCAGCAGTCCCAGGGTTGGGACAGGGCGCTACAATGAGCAGTTCTTC.

This clonotype appeared a few times. This chain joins TRBV20-1 and TRBJ1-1; TRBD1 matches at 10 bases. The CDR3 length is 15 residues. V shed 3 bases, J shed 0 bases, and the junction held 4 bases outside the gene matches. Germline-derived CDR1 and CDR2 are DFQATT and SNEGSKA (reference sequence). The CDR3, as DNA: TGCAGTGCTAGCGGGACAGGGGCTATGAACACTGAAGCTTTCTTT. It yields the protein CSASGTGAMNTEAFF.

This clonotype has a count of ten or more. V is TRBV12-3 or TRBV12-4 and J is TRBJ2-2; D remains unclear. The V and J ends lost 7 bases and 6 bases respectively, with 9 bases between them. CDR3 length equals 12 residues. CDR3: CASNVLAGELFF. As DNA, the CDR3 is TGTGCCAGCAATGTCTTAGCCGGGGAGCTGTTTTTT.

The chain uses TRBV6-5 and TRBJ2-3; D is undetermined. Trimming stripped 2 bases from V and 4 bases from J, with 7 bases between. The CDR3 sequence is 13 residues long. CDR1 is MNHEY, CDR2 SVGAGI, per germline. The CDR3 sequence: CASSYGEPDTQYF. The CDR3 DNA follows: TGTGCCAGCAGTTACGGAGAACCAGATACGCAGTATTTT.